This TCR beta chain is drawn from a study of blood T cell repertoires in COVID-19. Germline CDR1 reads SGHKS; CDR2 reads YYEKEE (reference sequence). The CDR3 is made up of 15 amino acids. V lost 1 base and J lost 5; bases outside the gene matches: 5. Using immunoSEQ multiplex PCR, the repertoire was profiled, and TCRdb retains in-frame clones only, with some absent. The repertoire holds hundreds of thousands of clones, with 85% to 90% as singletons. The receptor was derived from a woman in her late teens or twenties with acute or convalescent COVID-19. This chain joins TRBV5-5 and TRBJ1-1; 10 bases are a match to TRBD1. Sequenced: peripheral blood. CDR3 coding DNA: TGTGCCAGCAGCTTGTTGACAGGGGGCGCGACTGAAGCTTTCTTT. It encodes CASSLLTGGATEAFF.